These 12 T cell receptor beta chains were sequenced from one sample in a study of T-cell reconstitution after alpha-beta-depleted transplantation in children. TCRbeta library preparation incorporated unique molecular identifiers. TCRdb re-analysed the PCR reads in MiXCR, keeping a single row per CDR3 protein. The data show fewer than 550,000 distinct CDR3 sequences, with over 10% seen just once and less than 15% held by the top ten. Sample: PBMCs, mostly from graft donor cells, taken 180 days after TCRalphabeta/CD19-depleted stem cell transplant. Source of these receptors: a female patient aged 2-15 years who had a stem cell transplant for aplastic anemia, so the T cells may come from the graft donor.

This clonotype was counted a few times. V is TRBV10-3 and J is TRBJ1-2, with no clear D. CDR3 length: 14 amino acids. V was shortened by 0 bases and J by 2 bases, with 7 bases between the two germline ends. Per germline, CDR1 ENHRY and CDR2 SYGVKD. CDR3 residues: CAISESGANYGYTF. CDR3 nucleotide sequence: TGTGCCATCAGTGAGTCGGGAGCGAACTATGGCTACACCTTC.

The genes are TRBV6-1 and TRBJ2-7, with D possibly TRBD2 on 6 matching bases. The CDR3 is 15 amino acids. The V end was cut by 5 bases, the J end by 5 bases, with 19 bases between. Germline V gene data show CDR1 as MNHNS and CDR2 as SASEGT. CDR3 sequence reads: CASSKRTWGENEQYV. In DNA form, the CDR3 reads TGTGCCAGCAGTAAACGTACCTGGGGGGAGAACGAGCAGTACGTC.

There are many counts of this clonotype. The gene calls are TRBV5-1 and TRBJ2-1; 12 bases map to TRBD2. The germline gives CDR1 SGHRS, CDR2 YFSETQ. The CDR3 length is 17 residues. J was trimmed by 3 bases and V by 0 bases; bases with no gene match: 4. The CDR3 loop reads CASSLGLAGGYYNEQFF. As DNA, the CDR3 is TGCGCCAGCAGCTTGGGGCTAGCGGGAGGGTACTACAATGAGCAGTTCTTC.

This clonotype was found a few times. The chain uses TRBV6-2 or TRBV6-3 and TRBJ2-1; 7 nucleotides agree with TRBD2. V lost 7 bases to trimming and J lost 9 bases; unmatched junction nucleotides: 18. The CDR3 has 16 residues. Germline V gene data show CDR1 as MNHEY and CDR2 as SVGEGT. CDR3 loop: CASTDPGGRARGEQFF. For the CDR3, the DNA is TGTGCCAGCACCGATCCCGGGGGGAGAGCGAGGGGTGAGCAGTTCTTC.

There are many counts of this clonotype. This chain uses TRBV29-1 with TRBJ2-7, with 8 bases fitting TRBD1. With V trimmed by 3 bases and J by 2 bases, 15 bases remained unmatched. Germline-derived CDR1 and CDR2 are SQVTM and ANQGSEA. The CDR3 sequence is 17 residues long. CDR3 region: CSVESMGEDRATYEQYF. The CDR3 nucleotides read TGCAGCGTTGAGAGTATGGGTGAGGACAGGGCCACCTACGAGCAGTACTTC.

A few counts support this clonotype. The chain uses TRBV7-2 and TRBJ2-2; no clear D. There are 15 residues in the CDR3. Trimming took off 3 bases at V and 0 bases at J, with 8 bases between the two ends. CDR1 is SGHTA, CDR2 FQGNSA, per germline. The CDR3, as DNA: TGTGCCAGCAGCTTCTCCCCAGCGAACACCGGGGAGCTGTTTTTT. The encoded protein is CASSFSPANTGELFF.

This sequence joins TRBV5-5 and TRBJ1-5; maybe TRBD1 (6 bases). Trimming shortened V by 4 bases and J by 7 bases, and 18 bases separated the two germline ends. The CDR3 consists of 15 residues. CDR1 and CDR2 (germline): SGHKS, YYEKEE (reference sequence). The CDR3, as DNA: TGTGCCAGCAGCATTGGAGCAGGGGCGGCCCAGCCCCAGCATTTT. Translated, it gives CASSIGAGAAQPQHF.

The rearrangement uses TRBV5-1 and TRBJ2-7; 9 positions agree with TRBD1. V lost 4 bases to trimming and J lost 5 bases; unmatched junction nucleotides: 10. This CDR3 is built from 15 residues. In germline, CDR1 is SGHRS, CDR2 YFSETQ. The CDR3 DNA is TGCGCCAGCAGCCCGTCACGGGACAGGGAGCACGAGCAGTACGTC. It is translated as CASSPSRDREHEQYV.

DNA of the CDR3: TGTGCCAGCAGATTACGTCGCCCGGGACAGGGTTCCTATGGCTACACCTTC. Translated, it gives CASRLRRPGQGSYGYTF. This chain uses TRBV12-3 or TRBV12-4 with TRBJ1-2; 9 positions agree with TRBD1. V was pared by 6 bases and J by 4 bases, with 15 bases of the junction left unmatched. This CDR3 contains 17 residues.

This clonotype was counted ten times or more. V usage is TRBV28 and J usage is TRBJ1-1, with TRBD1 as a possible D gene (6 bases). Germline V gives CDR1 MDHEN, CDR2 SYDVKM. Trimming pared 3 bases from V and 6 bases from J, leaving 11 bases between. CDR3 length: 13 amino acids. The CDR3, as DNA: TGTGCCAGCAGTTTGAGGGGGGTTGCTGAAGCTTTCTTT. It encodes CASSLRGVAEAFF. Looking up the rest from reference TRBV28 and TRBJ1-1 gives the full variable domain: DVKVTQSSRYLVKRTGEKVFLECVQDMDHENMFWYRQDPGLGLRLIYFSYDVKMKEKGDIPEGYSVSREKKERFSLILESASTNQTSMYLCASSLRGVAEAFFGQGTRLTVV.

J is TRBJ1-5 and V is TRBV4-1, with unresolved D. Germline CDR1 reads MGHRA; CDR2 reads YSYEKL. The CDR3 runs to 15 residues. V lost 1 base and J 3 bases, leaving 10 bases between the germline ends. CDR3 residues: CASSQAPHNNQPQHF. In DNA form, the CDR3 reads TGCGCCAGCAGCCAAGCCCCACACAACAATCAGCCCCAGCATTTT.

This clonotype was seen a few times. V usage is TRBV20-1 and J usage is TRBJ2-1; D not resolved. CDR1 is DFQATT, CDR2 SNEGSKA, per germline (reference sequence). V was trimmed by 5 bases and J by 0 bases, leaving 14 bases between them. The CDR3 has 15 residues. For the CDR3, the DNA is TGCAGTGCTTCTAAGACTTCGAGCTCCTACAATGAGCAGTTCTTC. Its protein product is CSASKTSSSYNEQFF.